This T cell receptor (beta chain) was sequenced in a study of identical twins. The study's findings and limits: The conclusions drew on cross-sectional statistical analysis instead of tracking the same donors. Within beta out-of-frame sequences, the excess sharing observed between twins was weaker.

Concerning this clonotype itself: Its antigen is not known.

MiXCR, run by TCRdb on the 5' RACE reads, gives a single entry per CDR3 protein. Among about 340,000 distinct CDR3 sequences listed, approximately 13% were seen once. A further study also used this sample, focusing on yellow fever vaccine responses in identical twins.

Source material: CD8+ T cells sorted from blood. This receptor was taken from a young woman in good health.

The CDR3 protein is CASKETGRSYNEQFF. The CDR3 bases are TGTGCCAGCAAGGAGACAGGGAGGTCCTACAATGAGCAGTTCTTC. The V and J genes are TRBV2 and TRBJ2-1, with a tentative D call TRBD1 (7 bases). Deletions cut 7 bases from V and 1 base from J, with 14 bases between. Germline CDR1 is SNHLY and CDR2 is FYNNEI. The CDR3 is 15 amino acids.